A single T cell receptor (beta chain) is shown here with its context. Antigen unknown. Both 60 Vbeta primers and 13 Jbeta primers went into the PCR. Generated by immunoSEQ multiplex PCR, the TCRdb table keeps only in-frame clones and is missing some. The table includes fewer than 140,000 clones, roughly 80% detected once. The germline V gene encodes CDR1 SGHAT and CDR2 FQNNGV. This CDR3 has 14 amino acids. Trimming left V 3 bases short and J 5 bases short, with 13 bases between. The entry originates in a study of cytomegalovirus exposure and HLA in healthy donors. Whole-study results and caveats: Associated with HLA alleles at 0.05 false discovery rate in a later analysis were some 16,000 TCR beta sequences.

The chain uses TRBV11-2 and TRBJ1-1, with TRBD1 as a possible D gene (5 bases). The sequencing sample was made of PBMCs. This receptor was identified in a man aged 55 to 70 in good health and CMV-seronegative. The CDR3, as DNA: TGTGCCAGCAGCTTTCTGAAGGGACTGACTGAAGCTTTCTTT. Translating it yields CASSFLKGLTEAFF.